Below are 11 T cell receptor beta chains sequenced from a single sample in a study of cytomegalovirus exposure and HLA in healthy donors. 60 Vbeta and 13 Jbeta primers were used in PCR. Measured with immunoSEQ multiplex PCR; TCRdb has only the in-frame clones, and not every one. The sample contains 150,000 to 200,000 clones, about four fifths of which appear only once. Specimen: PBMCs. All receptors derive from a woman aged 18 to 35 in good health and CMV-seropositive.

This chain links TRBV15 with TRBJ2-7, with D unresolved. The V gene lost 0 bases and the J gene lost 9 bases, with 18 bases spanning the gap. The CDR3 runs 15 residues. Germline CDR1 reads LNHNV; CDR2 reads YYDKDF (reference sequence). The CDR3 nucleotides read TGTGCCACCAGCAGAGATCTGAGGAGTACCCCAGCGCAGTACTTC. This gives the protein CATSRDLRSTPAQYF.

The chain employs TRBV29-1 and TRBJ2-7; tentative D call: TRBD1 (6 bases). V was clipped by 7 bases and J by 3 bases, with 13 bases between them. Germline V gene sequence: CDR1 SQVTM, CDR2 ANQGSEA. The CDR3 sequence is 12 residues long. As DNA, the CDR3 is TGCAGCGCCACGGCCAGGGGCTACGAGCAGTACTTC. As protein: CSATARGYEQYF.

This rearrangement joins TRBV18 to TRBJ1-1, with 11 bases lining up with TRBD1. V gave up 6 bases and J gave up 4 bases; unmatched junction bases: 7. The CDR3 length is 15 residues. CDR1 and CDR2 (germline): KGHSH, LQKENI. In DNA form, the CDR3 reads TGTGCCAGCTCGCTGGGACAGGGGGGCGGCACTGAAGCTTTCTTT. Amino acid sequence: CASSLGQGGGTEAFF. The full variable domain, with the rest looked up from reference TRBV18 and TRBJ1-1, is NAGVMQNPRHLVRRRGQEARLRCSPMKGHSHVYWYRQLPEEGLKFMVYLQKENIIDESGMPKERFSAEFPKEGPSILRIQQVVRGDSAAYFCASSLGQGGGTEAFFGQGTRLTVV.

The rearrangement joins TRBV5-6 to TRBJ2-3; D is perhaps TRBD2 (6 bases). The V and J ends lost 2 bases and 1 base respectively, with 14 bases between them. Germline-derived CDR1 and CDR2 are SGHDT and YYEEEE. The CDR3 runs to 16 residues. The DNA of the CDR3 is TGTGCCAGCAGCTTTCGGGGGTGGGGGGGCACAGATACGCAGTATTTT. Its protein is CASSFRGWGGTDTQYF.

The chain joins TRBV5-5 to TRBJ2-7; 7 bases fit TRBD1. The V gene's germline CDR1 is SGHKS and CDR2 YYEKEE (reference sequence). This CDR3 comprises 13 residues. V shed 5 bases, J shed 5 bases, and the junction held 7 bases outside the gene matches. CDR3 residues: CASSTPTGNEQYF. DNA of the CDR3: TGTGCCAGCAGTACGCCGACAGGGAACGAGCAGTACTTC.

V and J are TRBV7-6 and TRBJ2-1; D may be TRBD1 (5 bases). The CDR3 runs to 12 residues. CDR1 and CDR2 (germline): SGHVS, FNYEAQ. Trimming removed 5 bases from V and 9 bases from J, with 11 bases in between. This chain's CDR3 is CASSLPQGEQFF. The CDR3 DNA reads TGTGCCAGCAGCCTCCCCCAGGGTGAGCAGTTCTTC.

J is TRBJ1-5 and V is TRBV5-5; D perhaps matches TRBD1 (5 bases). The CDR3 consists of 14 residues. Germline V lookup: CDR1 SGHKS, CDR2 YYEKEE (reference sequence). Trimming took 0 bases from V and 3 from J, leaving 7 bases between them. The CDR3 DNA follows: TGTGCCAGCAGCTTGGGACAGAACAATCAGCCCCAGCATTTT. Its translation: CASSLGQNNQPQHF.

The CDR3 DNA is TGTGCCAGTAGTATCGGGGTAGCCCCGAACACTGAAGCTTTCTTT. This translates into CASSIGVAPNTEAFF. The chain employs TRBV19 and TRBJ1-1; no clear D. Germline CDR1 LNHDA, CDR2 SQIVND (reference sequence). This CDR3 has 15 residues. V shed 3 bases and J shed 1 base, with 12 bases lying between them. The full variable domain, rest sourced from reference TRBV19 and TRBJ1-1, is DGGITQSPKYLFRKEGQNVTLSCEQNLNHDAMYWYRQDPGQGLRLIYYSQIVNDFQKGDIAEGYSVSREKKESFPLTVTSAQKNPTAFYLCASSIGVAPNTEAFFGQGTRLTVV.

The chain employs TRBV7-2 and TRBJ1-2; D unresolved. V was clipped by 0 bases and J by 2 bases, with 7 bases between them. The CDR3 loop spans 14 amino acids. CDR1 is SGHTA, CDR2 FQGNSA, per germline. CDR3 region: CASSLAQQNYGYTF. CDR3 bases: TGTGCCAGCAGCTTAGCGCAACAGAACTATGGCTACACCTTC.

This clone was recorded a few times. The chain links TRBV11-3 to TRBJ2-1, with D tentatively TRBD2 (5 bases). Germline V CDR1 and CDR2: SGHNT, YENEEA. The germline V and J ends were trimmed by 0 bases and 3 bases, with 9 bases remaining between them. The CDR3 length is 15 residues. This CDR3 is CASSLDSANYNEQFF. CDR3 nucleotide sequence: TGTGCCAGCAGCTTAGATAGCGCTAACTACAATGAGCAGTTCTTC.

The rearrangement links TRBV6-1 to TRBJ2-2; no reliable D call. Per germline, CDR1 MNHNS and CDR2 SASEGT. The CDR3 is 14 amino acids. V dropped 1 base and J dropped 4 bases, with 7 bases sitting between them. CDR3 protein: CASSEERGTGELFF. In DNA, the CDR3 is TGTGCCAGCAGTGAAGAGCGTGGCACCGGGGAGCTGTTTTTT.